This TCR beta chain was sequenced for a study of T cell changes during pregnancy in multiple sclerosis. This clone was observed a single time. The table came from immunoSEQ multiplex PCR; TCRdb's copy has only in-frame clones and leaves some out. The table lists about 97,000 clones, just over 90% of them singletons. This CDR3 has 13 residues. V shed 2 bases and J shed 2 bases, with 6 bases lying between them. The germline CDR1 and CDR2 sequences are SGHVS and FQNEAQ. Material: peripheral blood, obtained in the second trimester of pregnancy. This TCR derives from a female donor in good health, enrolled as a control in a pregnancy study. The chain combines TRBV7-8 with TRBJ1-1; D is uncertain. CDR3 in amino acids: CASSLTGNTEAFF. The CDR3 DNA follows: TGTGCCAGCAGCTTAACGGGTAACACTGAAGCTTTCTTT.